A selection of T cell receptor beta chains follows, all from one sample in a study of OX40 agonist ivuxolimab in advanced cancers. Produced via immunoSEQ multiplex PCR; TCRdb's table is partial and in-frame only. Of about 22,000 clones listed, around nine tenths were seen once; the top ten hold around 25%. The specimen comprised CD4+ or CD8+ T cells sorted from blood, sampled in a trial of the OX40 agonist ivuxolimab. All receptors come from an adult with an advanced solid tumor such as melanoma, head and neck, liver or kidney cancer. Each CDR3 is given with its conserved first and last residue. A D gene is named only where the DNA matches it firmly. The size entry is marked missing in some rows and otherwise reads once, few, many or a size class.

j_gene | d_gene | v_gene | abundance | CDR3aa | CDR3nt
TRBJ1-1 | NA | TRBV4-1 | NA | CASSQEIGIMNTEAFF | TGCGCCAGCAGCCAAGAAATAGGGATCATGAACACTGAAGCTTTCTTT
TRBJ2-1 | TRBD2 | TRBV7-3 | NA | CASSIQRGEQFF | TGTGCCAGCTCTATCCAGCGGGGTGAGCAGTTCTTC
TRBJ2-3 | NA | TRBV11-1 | NA | CASSLASPSTDTQYF | TGTGCCAGCAGCTTAGCCAGTCCCAGCACAGATACGCAGTATTTT
TRBJ1-5 | TRBD1 | TRBV2 | NA | CASSERTGRAQHF | TGTGCCAGCAGCGAAAGGACAGGGAGGGCCCAGCATTTT
TRBJ1-1 | NA | TRBV9 | NA | CASSDGQKTNTEAFF | TGTGCCAGCAGCGATGGACAAAAGACAAACACTGAAGCTTTCTTT
TRBJ1-2 | NA | TRBV27 | NA | CASSKGVVHGYTF | TGTGCCAGCAGTAAAGGGGTGGTCCATGGCTACACCTTC
TRBJ2-1 | TRBD1 | TRBV15 | NA | CATSRVGQLDEQFF | TGTGCCACCAGCAGAGTGGGACAGTTAGACGAGCAGTTCTTC
TRBJ2-3 | NA | TRBV30 | NA | CAWSGLGGASDTQYF | TGTGCCTGGAGTGGGTTGGGGGGGGCATCAGATACGCAGTATTTT
TRBJ1-3 | NA | TRBV5-1 | once | CASAPFTGNTIYF | TGCGCCAGCGCCCCGTTCACTGGAAACACCATATATTTT
TRBJ2-3 | TRBD2 | TRBV7-2 | once | CASSESLAGVSTDTQYF | TGTGCCAGCAGCGAGAGTCTAGCGGGAGTAAGCACAGATACGCAGTATTTT
TRBJ2-3 | TRBD2 | TRBV7-2 | NA | CASRWTSGTDTQYF | TGTGCCAGCAGGTGGACTAGCGGGACAGATACGCAGTATTTT
TRBJ2-1 | NA | TRBV7-3 | NA | CASSLTPYNEQFF | TGTGCCAGCAGCTTAACGCCGTACAATGAGCAGTTCTTC
TRBJ1-2 | NA | TRBV18 | NA | CASSPGQTDYGYTF | TGTGCCAGCTCACCAGGACAGACTGACTATGGCTACACCTTC